The clone carrying this T cell receptor (beta chain) was seen more than once but under ten times. V shed 1 base, J shed 5 bases, and the junction held 9 bases outside the gene matches. The germline CDR1 and CDR2 sequences are SQVTM and ANQGSEA. This CDR3 comprises 15 residues. TCRdb's table, derived via immunoSEQ multiplex PCR, lists solely in-frame clones and lacks some. This sample has roughly 120,000 clones, with roughly nine tenths found just once. The data originate from a study of blood T cell repertoires in COVID-19. Across the whole study: Acute-phase and convalescent COVID-19 samples originated in the United States, Italy and Spain.

The rearrangement links TRBV29-1 to TRBJ1-1, with 8 bases lining up with TRBD1. The receptor was derived from a man aged 65 to 79 who had recovered from COVID-19. The sequencing sample was made of peripheral blood. This CDR3 reads CSVEAGRGQVTEAFF. The CDR3 DNA follows: TGCAGCGTTGAAGCGGGCAGGGGGCAGGTTACTGAAGCTTTCTTT.